Presented here are 14 T cell receptor beta chains from one specimen sequenced in a study of T-cell reconstitution after alpha-beta-depleted transplantation in children. Preparation of the TCRbeta library was carried out with unique molecular identifiers. TCRdb recomputed calls from the PCR reads with MiXCR, one row per CDR3 protein. In the table there are roughly 340,000 distinct CDR3 sequences, around 15% of which are singletons. The sequencing used PBMCs, mostly from graft donor cells, collected 360 days after TCRalphabeta/CD19-depleted stem cell transplant. These receptors came from a male patient between 2 and 9 years old who had a stem cell transplant for acute lymphoblastic leukemia, so the T cells may come from the graft donor.

This clonotype occurred a few times. The chain has TRBV25-1 and TRBJ2-5, with a possible D match to TRBD1 (5 bases). CDR3 length: 15 residues. The V end was cut by 2 bases, the J end by 1 base, with 11 bases between. Germline CDR1 is MGHDK and CDR2 is SYGVNS. The CDR3 coding sequence is TGTGCCAGCAGTGAAGCATTAGGGGTCCAAGAGACCCAGTACTTC. Protein product: CASSEALGVQETQYF.

This chain uses TRBV27 with TRBJ2-7; TRBD2 aligns across 8 bases. Trimming removed 7 bases from V and 4 bases from J; junction bases left unmatched: 12. The CDR3 loop spans 15 amino acids. CDR1 and CDR2 (germline): MNHEY, SMNVEV (reference sequence). CDR3: CASTRSGRLLYEQYF. In DNA form, the CDR3 reads TGTGCCAGCACCCGCAGCGGGAGACTACTTTACGAGCAGTACTTC.

This chain uses TRBV18 with TRBJ2-7; 10 positions agree with TRBD2. Unmatched junction bases numbered 4, after V lost 3 bases and J lost 2 bases. The CDR3 totals 15 residues. The germline gives CDR1 KGHSH, CDR2 LQKENI. In DNA form, the CDR3 reads TGTGCCAGCTCACCCGGACTAGCGGTCCCCTACGAGCAGTACTTC. Its translation: CASSPGLAVPYEQYF.

This clonotype was observed at least ten times. J is TRBJ2-5 and V is TRBV5-5, with 11 nucleotides matching TRBD2. Losses at the gene ends were 1 base for V and 5 bases for J; bases not matched to a gene: 10. CDR3 size: 17 residues. Per germline, CDR1 SGHKS and CDR2 YYEKEE (reference sequence). This chain's CDR3 is CASSLSRLTSGKETQYF. DNA for the CDR3: TGTGCCAGCAGCTTGTCCCGACTGACTAGCGGGAAGGAGACCCAGTACTTC. The full variable domain, its missing parts supplied by reference TRBV5-5 and TRBJ2-5, is DAGVTQSPTHLIKTRGQQVTLRCSPISGHKSVSWYQQVLGQGPQFIFQYYEKEERGRGNFPDRFSARQFPNYSSELNVNALLLGDSALYLCASSLSRLTSGKETQYFGPGTRLLVL.

The table lists this clonotype with a few counts. The chain combines TRBV28 with TRBJ2-2; D is undetermined. Trimming stripped 2 bases from V and 0 bases from J, with 7 bases between. The CDR3 totals 15 residues. Per germline, CDR1 MDHEN and CDR2 SYDVKM. Here the CDR3 reads CASSLLDANTGELFF. The CDR3, as DNA: TGTGCCAGCAGTTTACTCGACGCGAACACCGGGGAGCTGTTTTTT.

This clonotype was observed a handful of times. This chain joins TRBV6-1 and TRBJ1-4; D unresolved. The CDR3 is 17 residues long. CDR1 and CDR2 (germline): MNHNS, SASEGT. Trimming shortened V by 5 bases and J by 6 bases, and 22 bases separated the two germline ends. The CDR3 protein is CASSSSVPGIKDEKLFF. For the CDR3, the DNA is TGTGCCAGCAGTAGCTCCGTCCCGGGGATCAAGGATGAAAAACTGTTTTTT.

This rearrangement joins TRBV12-3 or TRBV12-4 to TRBJ1-1; D gene uncertain. The CDR3 runs 12 residues. V lost 6 bases to trimming and J lost 1 base, with 6 bases between them. The CDR3 loop reads CASRGSNTEAFF. The DNA for the CDR3 is TGTGCCAGCAGGGGTTCGAACACTGAAGCTTTCTTT.

The gene calls are TRBV20-1 and TRBJ1-5; the D is unclear. Germline V CDR1 and CDR2: DFQATT, SNEGSKA (reference sequence). The V and J ends lost 4 bases and 5 bases respectively, with 12 bases between them. The CDR3 sequence is 13 residues long. This CDR3 is CSAIQDGDQPQHF. As DNA, the CDR3 is TGCAGTGCTATCCAGGACGGAGATCAGCCCCAGCATTTT.

This clonotype appeared a few times. The chain joins TRBV29-1 to TRBJ2-2; 9 bases agree with TRBD1. CDR1 and CDR2 from the germline V gene are SQVTM and ANQGSEA. Trimming at V came to 6 bases and at J to 0 bases, leaving 2 bases not matched to a gene. The CDR3 has 14 residues. The CDR3 DNA reads as TGCAGCGTGGGACAGGGTACGAACACCGGGGAGCTGTTTTTT. It translates to CSVGQGTNTGELFF.

A single count supports this clonotype. V gene TRBV20-1 combines with J gene TRBJ2-5; 9 nucleotides match TRBD2. This CDR3 has 14 residues. V lost 2 bases to trimming and J lost 2 bases; unmatched junction nucleotides: 3. The germline V gene encodes CDR1 DFQATT and CDR2 SNEGSKA (reference sequence). Written as DNA, the CDR3 is TGCAGTGCTAGACTAGCGGGATTACAAGAGACCCAGTACTTC. The encoded protein is CSARLAGLQETQYF.

The table lists this clonotype with many counts. The chain's CDR3 is CASSQDWTGGPTDTQYF. The CDR3 nucleotides read TGTGCCAGCAGCCAAGATTGGACAGGGGGTCCCACAGATACGCAGTATTTT. J is TRBJ2-3 and V is TRBV3-1; the match to TRBD1 covers 10 bases. The junction had 5 bases not matched to a gene; V was cut back by 0 bases and J by 2 bases. The CDR3 length is 17 residues. The germline V gene has CDR1 LGHDT and CDR2 YNNKEL (reference sequence).

The chain links TRBV10-3 to TRBJ2-3; 10 bases are a match to TRBD2. CDR1 is ENHRY, CDR2 SYGVKD, per germline. With V trimmed by 2 bases and J by 0 bases, 8 bases remained unmatched. This CDR3 contains 18 residues. CDR3 amino acids: CAISEGSGRIASTDTQYF. The CDR3 DNA sequence: TGTGCCATCAGTGAGGGTAGCGGGAGGATCGCTAGCACAGATACGCAGTATTTT.

This clonotype was observed at least ten times. V gene TRBV5-4 combines with J gene TRBJ1-5, with D possibly matching TRBD1 (5 bases). This CDR3 is built from 14 residues. V was shortened by 4 bases and J by 0 bases, with 8 bases between the two germline ends. Looked up from germline, CDR1 is SGHNT and CDR2 is YYREEE (reference sequence). DNA for the CDR3: TGTGCCAGCAGCCCGGGACCTAGCAATCAGCCCCAGCATTTT. Encoded protein: CASSPGPSNQPQHF. Full variable domain (missing parts from reference TRBV5-4 and TRBJ1-5): ETGVTQSPTHLIKTRGQQVTLRCSSQSGHNTVSWYQQALGQGPQFIFQYYREEENGRGNFPPRFSGLQFPNYSSELNVNALELDDSALYLCASSPGPSNQPQHFGDGTRLSIL.

The sample holds a few counts of this clonotype. The chain employs TRBV20-1 and TRBJ1-1; D unclear. The germline V and J ends were trimmed by 0 bases and 3 bases, with 14 bases remaining between them. The CDR3 is made up of 15 amino acids. CDR1 and CDR2 (germline): DFQATT, SNEGSKA (reference sequence). CDR3 sequence (DNA): TGCAGTGCTAGAGATCCCTCAAGAGCGGACACTGAAGCTTTCTTT. It specifies CSARDPSRADTEAFF.